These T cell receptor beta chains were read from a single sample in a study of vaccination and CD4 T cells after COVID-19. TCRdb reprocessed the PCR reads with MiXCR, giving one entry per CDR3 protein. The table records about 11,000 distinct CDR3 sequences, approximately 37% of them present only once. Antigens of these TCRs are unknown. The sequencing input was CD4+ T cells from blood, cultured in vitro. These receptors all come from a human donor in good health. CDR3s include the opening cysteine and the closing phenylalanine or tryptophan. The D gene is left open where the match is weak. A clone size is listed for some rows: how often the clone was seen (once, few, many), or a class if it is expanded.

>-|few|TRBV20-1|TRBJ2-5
CSAGTGPETQYF
TGCAGTGCTGGCACAGGGCCAGAGACCCAGTACTTC
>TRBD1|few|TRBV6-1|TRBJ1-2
CASSDRGRRGYTF
TGTGCCAGCTCGGACAGGGGGCGAAGGGGCTACACCTTC
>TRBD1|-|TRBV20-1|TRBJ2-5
CSALQGASETQYF
TGCAGTGCCCTCCAGGGGGCCAGTGAGACCCAGTACTTC
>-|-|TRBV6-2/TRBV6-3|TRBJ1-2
CASSQTNRRYHYGYTF
TGTGCCAGCAGTCAGACAAACAGACGCTATCACTATGGCTACACCTTC
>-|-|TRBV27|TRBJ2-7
CASSSRGGTEQYF
TGTGCCAGCAGTTCGAGAGGGGGGACAGAGCAGTACTTC
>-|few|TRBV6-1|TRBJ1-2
CASTRDWRSNYGYTF
TGTGCCAGCACCCGAGATTGGAGATCCAACTATGGCTACACCTTC
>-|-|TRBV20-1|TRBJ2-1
CSAPPTGTRLARNEQFF
TGCAGTGCTCCCCCCACCGGGACACGCTTAGCGCGCAATGAGCAGTTCTTC
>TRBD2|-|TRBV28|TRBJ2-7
CASIRAGESYEQYF
TGTGCCAGCATTCGAGCGGGAGAAAGCTACGAGCAGTACTTC
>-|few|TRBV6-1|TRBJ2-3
CASSRYRATSTDTQYF
TGTGCCAGCAGCCGATACAGGGCAACTAGCACAGATACGCAGTATTTT
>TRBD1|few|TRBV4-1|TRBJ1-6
CASSQDRTGVNSPLHF
TGCGCCAGCAGCCAAGATCGGACAGGGGTTAATTCACCCCTCCACTTT
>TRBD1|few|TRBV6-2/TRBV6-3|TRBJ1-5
CASSRDRDDQPQHF
TGTGCCAGCAGTAGGGACAGGGACGATCAGCCCCAGCATTTT
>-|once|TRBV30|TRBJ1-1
CAWSKPNTEAFF
TGTGCCTGGAGTAAACCGAACACTGAAGCTTTCTTT
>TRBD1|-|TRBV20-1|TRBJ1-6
CSARGNRGNSPLHF
TGCAGTGCTAGAGGAAACAGGGGAAATTCACCCCTCCACTTT
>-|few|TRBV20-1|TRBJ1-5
CSARYGGGWGNQPQHF
TGCAGTGCTAGGTACGGGGGCGGATGGGGTAATCAGCCCCAGCATTTT
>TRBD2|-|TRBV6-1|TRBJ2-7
CASKNGLAGSYEQYF
TGTGCCAGTAAGAACGGACTAGCGGGTTCCTACGAGCAGTACTTC
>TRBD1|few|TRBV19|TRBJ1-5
CASSIPTGGTYQPQHF
TGTGCCAGTAGTATCCCGACAGGGGGAACCTATCAGCCCCAGCATTTT
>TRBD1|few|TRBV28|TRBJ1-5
CASSSLTGADGQPQHF
TGTGCCAGCAGTTCGCTAACAGGGGCCGACGGTCAGCCCCAGCATTTT
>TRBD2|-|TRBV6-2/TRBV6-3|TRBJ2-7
CASSHRLGAGTVYEQYF
TGTGCCAGCAGTCACCGCCTTGGAGCGGGAACAGTGTACGAGCAGTACTTC
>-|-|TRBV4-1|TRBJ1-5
CASSQAMGDQPQHF
TGCGCCAGCAGCCAAGCGATGGGGGATCAGCCCCAGCATTTT
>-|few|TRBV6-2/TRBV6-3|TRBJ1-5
CASSYSLSGAREDQPQHF
TGTGCCAGCAGTTACTCGTTATCGGGGGCGAGGGAGGATCAGCCCCAGCATTTT
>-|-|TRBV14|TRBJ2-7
CASSQRSRYEQYF
TGTGCCAGCAGCCAACGGAGTAGATACGAGCAGTACTTC
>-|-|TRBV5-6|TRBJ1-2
CASSLSGYYGYTF
TGTGCCAGCAGCTTGAGTGGGTACTATGGCTACACCTTC
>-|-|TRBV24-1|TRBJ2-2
CATSTGPNTGELFF
TGTGCCACCAGTACAGGTCCCAACACCGGGGAGCTGTTTTTT
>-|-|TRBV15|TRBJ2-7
CATSRGEQYF
TGTGCCACCAGCAGAGGCGAGCAGTACTTC
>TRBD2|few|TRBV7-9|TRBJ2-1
CASSLYGASGIRGEQFF
TGTGCCAGCAGCCTATACGGGGCTAGCGGGATTCGGGGTGAGCAGTTCTTC
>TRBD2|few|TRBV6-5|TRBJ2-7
CASSSRTGTSGRGEQYF
TGTGCCAGCAGTTCGCGGACAGGGACTAGCGGGAGGGGTGAGCAGTACTTC
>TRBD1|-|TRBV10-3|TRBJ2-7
CAINGQAPYEQYF
TGTGCCATCAATGGACAGGCCCCCTACGAGCAGTACTTC
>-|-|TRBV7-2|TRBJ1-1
CASSLVLRDGTNTEAFF
TGTGCCAGCAGCTTAGTCCTCCGGGACGGAACCAACACTGAAGCTTTCTTT
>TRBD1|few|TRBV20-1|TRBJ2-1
CSAQLAGGQGQFF
TGCAGTGCCCAACTGGCAGGGGGACAGGGGCAGTTCTTC
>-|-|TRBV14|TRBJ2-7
CASSLTTHSPYEQYF
TGTGCCAGCAGCCTTACAACACATAGCCCCTACGAGCAGTACTTC
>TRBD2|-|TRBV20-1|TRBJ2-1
CSALIAGGSLFDEQFF
TGCAGTGCCTTAATAGCGGGAGGGTCCTTATTCGATGAGCAGTTCTTC
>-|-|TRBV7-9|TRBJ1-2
CASSLDGGGGYTF
TGTGCCAGCAGCTTAGATGGGGGCGGCGGCTACACCTTC
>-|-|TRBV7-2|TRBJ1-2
CASSLVVGYGYTF
TGTGCCAGCAGCCTAGTCGTGGGATATGGCTACACCTTC
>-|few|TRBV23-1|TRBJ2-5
CASSLRAARLGLQETQYF
TGCGCCAGCAGTCTTCGGGCGGCGCGTCTGGGGCTCCAAGAGACCCAGTACTTC
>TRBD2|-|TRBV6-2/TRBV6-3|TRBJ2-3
CAIGTSGTADTQYF
TGTGCCATCGGGACTAGCGGGACAGCAGATACGCAGTATTTT
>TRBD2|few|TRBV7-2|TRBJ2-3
CASSFFGGSTDTQYF
TGTGCCAGCAGCTTTTTCGGCGGGAGTACAGATACGCAGTATTTT
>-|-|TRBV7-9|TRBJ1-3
CASRASSGNTIYF
TGTGCCAGCAGGGCCAGCTCTGGAAACACCATATATTTT
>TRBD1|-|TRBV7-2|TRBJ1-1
CASSLGDRRNTEAFF
TGTGCCAGCAGCTTAGGGGACAGAAGGAACACTGAAGCTTTCTTT
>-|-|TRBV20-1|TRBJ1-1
CSAPMGRVAEAFF
TGCAGTGCTCCCATGGGCAGAGTCGCTGAAGCTTTCTTT
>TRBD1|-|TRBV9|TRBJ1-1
CASSRTGSNTEAFF
TGTGCCAGCAGCCGGACAGGGTCGAACACTGAAGCTTTCTTT
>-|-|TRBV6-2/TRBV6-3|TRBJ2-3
CASSYPGEGTDTQYF
TGTGCCAGCAGTTACCCGGGAGAGGGCACAGATACGCAGTATTTT
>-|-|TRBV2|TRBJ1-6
CASMNSPNSPLHF
TGTGCCAGCATGAACAGCCCTAATTCACCCCTCCACTTT
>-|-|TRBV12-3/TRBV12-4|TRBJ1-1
CASSLRGTEAFF
TGTGCCAGCAGCCTCCGGGGCACTGAAGCTTTCTTT
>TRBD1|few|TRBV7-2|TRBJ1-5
CASSPDRFQPQHF
TGTGCCAGCAGCCCGGACAGGTTCCAGCCCCAGCATTTT
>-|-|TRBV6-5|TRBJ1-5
CASSYAQGWANQPQHF
TGTGCCAGCAGTTACGCACAGGGCTGGGCCAATCAGCCCCAGCATTTT
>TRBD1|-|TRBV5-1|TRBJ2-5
CASSTGQGSYQETQYF
TGCGCCAGCAGCACCGGACAGGGGTCGTACCAAGAGACCCAGTACTTC
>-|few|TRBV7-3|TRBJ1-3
CASSSPNGGGSGNTIYF
TGTGCCAGCAGCTCTCCCAACGGCGGTGGCTCTGGAAACACCATATATTTT
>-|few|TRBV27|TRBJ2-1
CASSPTKGSYNEQFF
TGTGCCAGCAGTCCGACTAAAGGCTCCTACAATGAGCAGTTCTTC
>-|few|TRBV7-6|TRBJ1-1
CASSLAENTEAFF
TGTGCCAGCAGCTTAGCAGAAAACACTGAAGCTTTCTTT
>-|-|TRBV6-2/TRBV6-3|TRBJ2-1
CASSYLDTSYNEQFF
TGTGCCAGCAGTTACTTAGACACGTCCTACAATGAGCAGTTCTTC
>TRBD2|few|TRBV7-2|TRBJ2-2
CASSLEPGGNTGELFF
TGTGCCAGCAGCTTAGAGCCGGGAGGGAACACCGGGGAGCTGTTTTTT
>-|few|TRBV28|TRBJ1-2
CASGLGEIRGYTF
TGTGCCAGCGGTTTGGGGGAGATTCGGGGCTACACCTTC
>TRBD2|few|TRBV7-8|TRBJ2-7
CASRLAGGREQYF
TGTGCCAGCAGGCTAGCGGGAGGGCGAGAGCAGTACTTC
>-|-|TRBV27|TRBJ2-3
CATQGLTDTQYF
TGTGCCACCCAGGGGCTCACAGATACGCAGTATTTT
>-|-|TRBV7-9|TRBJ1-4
CASSSNRESGKLFF
TGTGCCAGCAGCTCGAACAGGGAGTCGGGAAAACTGTTTTTT
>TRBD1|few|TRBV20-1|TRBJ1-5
CSAKRGLGQMGTSQPQHF
TGCAGTGCTAAAAGAGGACTGGGACAGATGGGAACGAGTCAGCCCCAGCATTTT
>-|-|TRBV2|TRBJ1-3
CASSEGRAPSGNTIYF
TGTGCCAGCAGTGAGGGGAGGGCCCCGTCTGGAAACACCATATATTTT
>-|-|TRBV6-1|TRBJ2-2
CASSDRSNTGELFF
TGTGCCAGCTCCGACCGGTCGAACACCGGGGAGCTGTTTTTT
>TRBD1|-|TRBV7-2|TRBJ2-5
CASSIMGTGGETQYF
TGTGCCAGCAGCATAATGGGTACAGGGGGGGAGACCCAGTACTTC
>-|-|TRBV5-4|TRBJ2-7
CASSRPRGASYEQYF
TGTGCCAGCAGCCGGCCGAGGGGCGCATCCTACGAGCAGTACTTC